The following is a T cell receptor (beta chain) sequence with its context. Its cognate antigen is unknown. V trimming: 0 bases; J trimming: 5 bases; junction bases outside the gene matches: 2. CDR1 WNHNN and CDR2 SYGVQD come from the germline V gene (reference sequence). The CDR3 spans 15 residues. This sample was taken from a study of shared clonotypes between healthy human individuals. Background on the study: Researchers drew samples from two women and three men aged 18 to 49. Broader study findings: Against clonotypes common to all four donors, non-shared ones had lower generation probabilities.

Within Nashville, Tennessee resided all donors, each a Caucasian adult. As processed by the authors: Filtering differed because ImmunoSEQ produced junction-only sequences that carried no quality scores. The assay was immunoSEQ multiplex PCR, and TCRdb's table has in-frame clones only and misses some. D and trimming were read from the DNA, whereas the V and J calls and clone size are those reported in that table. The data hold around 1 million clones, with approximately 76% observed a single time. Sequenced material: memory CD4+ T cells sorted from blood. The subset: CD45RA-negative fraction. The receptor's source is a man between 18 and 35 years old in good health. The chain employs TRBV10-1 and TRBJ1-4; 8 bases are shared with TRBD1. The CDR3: CASSESRTGNEKLFF. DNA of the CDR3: TGCGCCAGCAGTGAGTCAAGGACAGGGAATGAAAAACTGTTTTTT.